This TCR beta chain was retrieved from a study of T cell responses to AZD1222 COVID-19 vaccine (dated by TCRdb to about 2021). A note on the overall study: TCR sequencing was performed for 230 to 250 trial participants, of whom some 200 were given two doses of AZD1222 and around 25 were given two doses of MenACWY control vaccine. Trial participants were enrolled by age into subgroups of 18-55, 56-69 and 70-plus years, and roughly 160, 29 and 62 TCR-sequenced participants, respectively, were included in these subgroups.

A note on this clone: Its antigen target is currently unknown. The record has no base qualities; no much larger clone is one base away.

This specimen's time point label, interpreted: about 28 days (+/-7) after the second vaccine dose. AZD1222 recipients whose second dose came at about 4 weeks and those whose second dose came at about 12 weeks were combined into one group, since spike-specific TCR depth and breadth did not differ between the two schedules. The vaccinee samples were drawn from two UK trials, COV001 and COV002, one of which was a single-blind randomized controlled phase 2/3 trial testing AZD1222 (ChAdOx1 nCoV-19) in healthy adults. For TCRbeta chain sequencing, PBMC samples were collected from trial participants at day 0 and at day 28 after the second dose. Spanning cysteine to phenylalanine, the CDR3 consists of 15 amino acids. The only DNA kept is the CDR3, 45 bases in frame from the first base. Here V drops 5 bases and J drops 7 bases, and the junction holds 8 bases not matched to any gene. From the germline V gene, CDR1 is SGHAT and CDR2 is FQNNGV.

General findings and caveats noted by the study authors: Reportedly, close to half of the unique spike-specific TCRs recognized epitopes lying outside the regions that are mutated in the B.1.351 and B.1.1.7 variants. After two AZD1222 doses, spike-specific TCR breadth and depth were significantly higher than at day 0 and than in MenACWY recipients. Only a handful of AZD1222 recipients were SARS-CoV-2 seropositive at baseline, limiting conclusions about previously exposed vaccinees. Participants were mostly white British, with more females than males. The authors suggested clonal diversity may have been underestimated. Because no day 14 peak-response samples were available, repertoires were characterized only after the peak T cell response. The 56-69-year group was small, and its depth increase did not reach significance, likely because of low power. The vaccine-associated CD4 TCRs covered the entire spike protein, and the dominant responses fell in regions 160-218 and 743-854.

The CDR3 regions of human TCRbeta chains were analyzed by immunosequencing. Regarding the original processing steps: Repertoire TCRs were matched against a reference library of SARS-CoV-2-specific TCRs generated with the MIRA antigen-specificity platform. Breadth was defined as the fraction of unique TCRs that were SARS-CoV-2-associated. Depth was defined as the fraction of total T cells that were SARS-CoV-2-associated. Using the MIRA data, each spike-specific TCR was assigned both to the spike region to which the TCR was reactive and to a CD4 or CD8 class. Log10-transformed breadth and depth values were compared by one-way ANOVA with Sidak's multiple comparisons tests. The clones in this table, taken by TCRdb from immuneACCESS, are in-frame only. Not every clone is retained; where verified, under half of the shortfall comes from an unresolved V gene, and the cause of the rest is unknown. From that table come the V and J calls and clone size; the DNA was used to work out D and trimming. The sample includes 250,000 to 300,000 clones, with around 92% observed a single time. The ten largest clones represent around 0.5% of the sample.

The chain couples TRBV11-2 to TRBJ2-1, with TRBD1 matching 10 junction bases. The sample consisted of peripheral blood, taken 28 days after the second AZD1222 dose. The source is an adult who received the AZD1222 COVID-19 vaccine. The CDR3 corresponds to CASSTRQGAGNEQFF. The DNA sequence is TGTGCCAGCAGCACCCGACAGGGGGCAGGGAATGAGCAGTTCTTC.